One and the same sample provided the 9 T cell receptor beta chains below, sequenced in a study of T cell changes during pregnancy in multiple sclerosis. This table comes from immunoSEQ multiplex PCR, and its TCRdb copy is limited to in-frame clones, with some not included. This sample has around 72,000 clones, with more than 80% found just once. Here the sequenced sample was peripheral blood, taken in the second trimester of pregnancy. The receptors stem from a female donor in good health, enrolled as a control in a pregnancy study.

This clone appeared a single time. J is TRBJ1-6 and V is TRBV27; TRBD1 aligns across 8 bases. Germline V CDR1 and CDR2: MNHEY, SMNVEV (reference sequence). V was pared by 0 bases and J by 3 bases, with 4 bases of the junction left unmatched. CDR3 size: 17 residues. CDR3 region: CASSLSVDRDYNSPLHF. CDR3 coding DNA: TGTGCCAGCAGTTTATCGGTGGACAGGGACTATAATTCACCCCTCCACTTT.

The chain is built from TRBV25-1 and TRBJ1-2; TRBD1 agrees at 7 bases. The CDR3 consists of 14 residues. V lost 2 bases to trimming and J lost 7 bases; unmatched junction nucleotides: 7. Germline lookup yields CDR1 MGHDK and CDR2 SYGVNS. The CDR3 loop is CASSERDSKPGYTF. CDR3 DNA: TGTGCCAGCAGTGAACGGGACAGCAAGCCTGGCTACACCTTC.

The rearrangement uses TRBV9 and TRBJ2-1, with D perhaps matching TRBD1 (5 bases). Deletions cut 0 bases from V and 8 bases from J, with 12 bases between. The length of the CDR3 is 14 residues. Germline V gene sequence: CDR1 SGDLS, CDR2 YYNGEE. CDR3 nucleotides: TGTGCCAGCAGCGTAGTACCAGGGTTGGATGAGCAGTTCTTC. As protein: CASSVVPGLDEQFF.

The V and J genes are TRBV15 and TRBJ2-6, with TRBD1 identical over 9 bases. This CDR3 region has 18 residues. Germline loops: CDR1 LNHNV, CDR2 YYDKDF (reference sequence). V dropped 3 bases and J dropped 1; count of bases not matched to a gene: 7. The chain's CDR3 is CATSRSGTGRSGANVLTF. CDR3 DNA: TGTGCCACCAGCAGGTCCGGGACAGGGAGGTCTGGGGCCAACGTCCTGACTTTC. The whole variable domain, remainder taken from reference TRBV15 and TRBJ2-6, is DAMVIQNPRYQVTQFGKPVTLSCSQTLNHNVMYWYQQKSSQAPKLLFHYYDKDFNNEADTPDNFQSRRPNTSFCFLDIRSPGLGDTAMYLCATSRSGTGRSGANVLTFGAGSRLTVL.

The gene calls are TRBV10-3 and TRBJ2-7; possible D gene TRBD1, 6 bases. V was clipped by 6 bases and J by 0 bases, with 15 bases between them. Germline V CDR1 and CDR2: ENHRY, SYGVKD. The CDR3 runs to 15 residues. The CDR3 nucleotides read TGTGCCATCAGCGGACAGCCCATAGGCTCCTACGAGCAGTACTTC. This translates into CAISGQPIGSYEQYF.

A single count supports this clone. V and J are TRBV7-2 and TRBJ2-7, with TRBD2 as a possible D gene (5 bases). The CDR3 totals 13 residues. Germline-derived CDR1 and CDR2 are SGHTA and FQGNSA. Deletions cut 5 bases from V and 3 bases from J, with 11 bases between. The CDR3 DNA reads TGTGCCAGCAGCCACCCCGGACTCTACGAGCAGTACTTC. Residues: CASSHPGLYEQYF.

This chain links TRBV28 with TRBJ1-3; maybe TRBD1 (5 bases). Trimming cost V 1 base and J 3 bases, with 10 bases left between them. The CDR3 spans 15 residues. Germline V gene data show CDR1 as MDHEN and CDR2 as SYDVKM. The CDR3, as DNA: TGTGCCAGCAGTTTATCTGGGGCGCTTGGAAACACCATATATTTT. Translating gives CASSLSGALGNTIYF.

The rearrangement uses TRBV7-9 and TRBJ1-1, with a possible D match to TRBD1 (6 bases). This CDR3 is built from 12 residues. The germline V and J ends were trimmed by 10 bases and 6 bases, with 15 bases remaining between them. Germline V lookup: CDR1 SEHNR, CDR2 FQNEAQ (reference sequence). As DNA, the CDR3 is TGTGCCACCCAAGGGGGGGCGGCTGAAGCTTTCTTT. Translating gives CATQGGAAEAFF.

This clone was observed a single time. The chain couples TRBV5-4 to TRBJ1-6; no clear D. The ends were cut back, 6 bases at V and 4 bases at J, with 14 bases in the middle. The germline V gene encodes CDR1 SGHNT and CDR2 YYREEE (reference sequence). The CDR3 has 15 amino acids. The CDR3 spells CASKSAEIYNSPLHF. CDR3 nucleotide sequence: TGTGCCAGCAAATCCGCGGAAATTTATAATTCACCCCTCCACTTT.